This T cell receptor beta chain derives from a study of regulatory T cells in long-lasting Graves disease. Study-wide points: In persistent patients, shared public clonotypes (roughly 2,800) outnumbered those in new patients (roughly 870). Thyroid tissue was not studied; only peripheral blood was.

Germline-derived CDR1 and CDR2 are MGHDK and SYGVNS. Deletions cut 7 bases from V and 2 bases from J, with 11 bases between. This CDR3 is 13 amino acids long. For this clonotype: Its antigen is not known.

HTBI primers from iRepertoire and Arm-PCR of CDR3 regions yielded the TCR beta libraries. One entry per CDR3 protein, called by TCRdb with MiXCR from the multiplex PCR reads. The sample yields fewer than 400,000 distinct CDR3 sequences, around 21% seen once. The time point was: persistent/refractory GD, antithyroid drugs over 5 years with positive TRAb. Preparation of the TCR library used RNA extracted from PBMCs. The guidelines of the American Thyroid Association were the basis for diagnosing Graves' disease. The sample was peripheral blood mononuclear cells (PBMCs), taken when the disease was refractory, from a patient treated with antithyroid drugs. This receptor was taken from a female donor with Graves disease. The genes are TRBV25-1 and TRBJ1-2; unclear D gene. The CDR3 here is CASTPGLNYGYTF. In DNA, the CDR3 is TGTGCCAGCACCCCCGGACTGAACTATGGCTACACCTTC.